These 5 T cell receptor beta chains originate from one sample sequenced in a study of naive and memory T cell subsets. Treatment specified: skin biopsy from PPD injection site in Mantoux-positive individual. The library had UMIs added by 3' ligation of an oligonucleotide to TCR cDNA. Four PCR rounds used nested alpha and beta constant region primers plus the SP2 primer. TCRdb reprocessed the UMI-ligation and nested PCR reads via MiXCR and lists one record per CDR3 protein. Of more than 20,000 distinct CDR3 sequences in the sample, about 6% were seen once. The source was skin, collected from a tuberculin skin test site. Source of these receptors: an adult in good health.

The chain links TRBV19 to TRBJ1-4; D unresolved. There are 14 residues in the CDR3. Germline V CDR1 and CDR2: LNHDA, SQIVND (reference sequence). Trimming stripped 7 bases from V and 4 bases from J, with 13 bases between. In nucleotides, the CDR3 is TGTGCCAGTATCGAAGGTCGAAATAATGAAAAACTGTTTTTT. This codes for CASIEGRNNEKLFF.

This clonotype came up many times. The chain links TRBV6-2 or TRBV6-3 to TRBJ2-1, with D maybe TRBD2 (5 bases). The CDR3 spans 15 residues. Trimming took off 8 bases at V and 7 bases at J, with 21 bases between the two ends. Per germline, CDR1 MNHEY and CDR2 SVGEGT. The DNA of the CDR3 is TGTGCCAGCCAGCCTGTTGGAGGCAACACAAATGAGCAGTTCTTC. Translated: CASQPVGGNTNEQFF.

The table lists this clonotype with many counts. J is TRBJ1-2 and V is TRBV30, with D perhaps matching TRBD1 (6 bases). V dropped 3 bases and J dropped 6 bases, with 11 bases sitting between them. This CDR3 has 12 residues. CDR1 GTSNPN and CDR2 SVGIG come from the germline V gene (reference sequence). In nucleotides, the CDR3 is TGTGCCTGGAGGTGGGGGCAGAATGGCTACACCTTC. As protein: CAWRWGQNGYTF. Filled out from reference TRBV30 and TRBJ1-2, the complete variable domain reads SQTIHQWPATLVQPVGSPLSLECTVEGTSNPNLYWYRQAAGRGLQLLFYSVGIGQISSEVPQNLSASRPQDRQFILSSKKLLLSDSGFYLCAWRWGQNGYTFGSGTRLTVV.

This clonotype was recorded many times. This chain uses TRBV27 with TRBJ1-1; 9 bases line up with TRBD1. The CDR3 length is 15 residues. With 3 bases clipped from V and 7 bases from J, the junction kept 9 bases outside the gene matches. Germline assignment: CDR1 MNHEY and CDR2 SMNVEV (reference sequence). CDR3 bases: TGTGCCAGCAGTTTGGGTCCGGGACAGGGACTTGAAGCTTTCTTT. Encoded protein: CASSLGPGQGLEAFF.

Only a few counts were recorded for this clonotype. The rearrangement joins TRBV6-5 to TRBJ2-1; D is unresolved. The CDR3 is made up of 14 amino acids. Trimming pared 0 bases from V and 10 bases from J, leaving 13 bases between. Germline CDR1 is MNHEY and CDR2 is SVGAGI. Here the CDR3 DNA reads TGTGCCAGCAGTTACTCCGGCCCTCTTTCGGAGCAGTTCTTC. The encoded protein is CASSYSGPLSEQFF.